This T cell receptor (beta chain) was retrieved from a study of blood T cell repertoires in COVID-19. Only in-frame clones appear in the TCRdb table, and some are missing; sequencing was by immunoSEQ multiplex PCR. The data contain under 500,000 clones, about 85% of them singletons. Germline CDR1 reads LGHDT; CDR2 reads YNNKEL (reference sequence). V was cut by 0 bases and J by 6 bases, with 15 bases left in between. CDR3 length: 17 amino acids. The clonotype originates from a woman aged 18-29 years with acute COVID-19. The chain employs TRBV3-1 (or the pseudogene TRBV3-2) and TRBJ1-6, with TRBD1 as a possible D gene (6 bases). Sequenced input: PBMCs or T cells enriched from blood (not recorded which). Here the CDR3 DNA reads TGTGCCAGCAGCCAAGACTTTCCGGGACATAGTAATTCACCCCTCCACTTT. Its translation: CASSQDFPGHSNSPLHF.